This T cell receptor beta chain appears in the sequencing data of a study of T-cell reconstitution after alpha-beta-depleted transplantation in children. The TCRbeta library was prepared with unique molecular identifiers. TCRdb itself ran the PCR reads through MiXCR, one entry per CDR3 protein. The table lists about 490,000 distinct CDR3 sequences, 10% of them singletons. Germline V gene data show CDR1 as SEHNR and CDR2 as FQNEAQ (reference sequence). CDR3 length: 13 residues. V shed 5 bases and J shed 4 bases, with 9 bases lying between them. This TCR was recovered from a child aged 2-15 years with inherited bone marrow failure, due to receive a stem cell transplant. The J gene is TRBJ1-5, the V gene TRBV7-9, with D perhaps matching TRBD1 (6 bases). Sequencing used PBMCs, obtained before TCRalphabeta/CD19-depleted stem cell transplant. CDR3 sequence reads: CASSGGQNQPQHF. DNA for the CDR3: TGTGCCAGCAGCGGTGGACAGAATCAGCCCCAGCATTTT.